One sample yielded the 9 T cell receptor beta chains listed below, sequenced in a study of cytomegalovirus exposure and HLA in healthy donors. The PCR ran on 60 Vbeta and 13 Jbeta primers. Measured with immunoSEQ multiplex PCR; TCRdb has only the in-frame clones, and not every one. The data show roughly 97,000 clones, 81% seen once. What was sequenced was PBMCs. All receptors derive from a man between 40 and 49 years old in good health and CMV-seropositive.

The chain links TRBV6-1 to TRBJ1-5; tentative D call: TRBD1 (5 bases). The CDR3 loop spans 13 amino acids. The germline V gene encodes CDR1 MNHNS and CDR2 SASEGT. V lost 10 bases, J lost 4 bases, and 14 bases lay in between. The DNA for the CDR3 is TGTGCCACGACAGACAGACATAATCAGCCCCAGCATTTT. Translating it yields CATTDRHNQPQHF.

The V gene is TRBV19, the J gene TRBJ2-5; D may be TRBD2 (6 bases). Germline V gene data show CDR1 as LNHDA and CDR2 as SQIVND (reference sequence). V was clipped by 6 bases and J by 7 bases, with 21 bases between them. The CDR3 consists of 15 residues. This CDR3 reads CASRPTDTGRGTQYF. In nucleotides, the CDR3 is TGTGCCAGTAGACCGACGGACACCGGGCGGGGGACCCAGTACTTC.

This rearrangement joins TRBV6-1 to TRBJ2-7; 9 positions match TRBD1. V shed 7 bases and J 3 bases; nucleotides not matched to a gene: 4. Germline lookup yields CDR1 MNHNS and CDR2 SASEGT. The CDR3 is made up of 13 amino acids. This CDR3 reads CASTSGQGYEQYF. CDR3 bases: TGTGCCAGCACCTCGGGACAGGGCTACGAGCAGTACTTC.

This clone was seen more than once but under ten times. The gene calls are TRBV4-1 and TRBJ1-6, with TRBD1 as a possible D gene (5 bases). Germline loops: CDR1 MGHRA, CDR2 YSYEKL. The V end was cut by 4 bases, the J end by 5 bases, with 15 bases between. The CDR3 consists of 16 residues. The CDR3 loop reads CASSRWAGRDNSPLHF. The CDR3 nucleotides read TGCGCCAGCAGCCGATGGGCCGGCAGGGATAATTCACCCCTCCACTTT.

This rearrangement joins TRBV13 to TRBJ1-1, with D unclear. Per the germline V gene, CDR1 is PRHDT and CDR2 is FYEKMQ (reference sequence). The CDR3 has 11 amino acids. V gave up 5 bases and J gave up 3 bases, with 4 bases separating them. The CDR3 coding sequence is TGTGCCAGCAGCCCCTACACTGAAGCTTTCTTT. Residues: CASSPYTEAFF.

This chain links TRBV11-2 with TRBJ1-2; no reliable D call. This CDR3 contains 13 residues. Between the trimmed V and J ends, which lost 1 base and 4 bases, there was a span of 7 bases. Germline V gives CDR1 SGHAT, CDR2 FQNNGV. CDR3 protein: CASSLGGIYGYTF. The CDR3 coding sequence is TGTGCCAGCAGCTTAGGCGGAATCTATGGCTACACCTTC.

The CDR3 coding sequence is TGTGCCAGCAGTTTAAGGGACATAGCCAAAAACATTCAGTACTTC. This sequence encodes CASSLRDIAKNIQYF. The chain links TRBV28 to TRBJ2-4; tentatively, D is TRBD1 (6 bases). The CDR3 covers 15 residues. Trimming cost V 2 bases and J 0 bases, with 8 bases left between them. Germline CDR1 is MDHEN and CDR2 is SYDVKM.

The chain links TRBV6-1 to TRBJ2-5, with a weak D call TRBD2 (6 bases). The CDR3 sequence is 14 residues long. CDR1 is MNHNS and CDR2 is SASEGT in the germline V gene. Trimming left V 6 bases short and J 7 bases short, with 18 bases between. The CDR3 here is CASSPLSLGGTQYF. The DNA for the CDR3 is TGTGCCAGCAGCCCGTTATCCCTGGGGGGGACCCAGTACTTC.

The chain is built from TRBV5-1 and TRBJ2-3; 8 nucleotides align to TRBD2. The CDR3 covers 15 residues. The germline V gene has CDR1 SGHRS and CDR2 YFSETQ. Trimming cost V 4 bases and J 5 bases; bases outside gene matches: 9. CDR3 in amino acids: CASSPPGGRGDTQYF. The CDR3 DNA reads as TGCGCCAGCAGCCCCCCGGGGGGGCGGGGAGATACGCAGTATTTT.